These 3 T cell receptor beta chains were sequenced from one sample in a study of blood T cell repertoires in COVID-19. TCRdb keeps only in-frame clones here, not all; method: immunoSEQ multiplex PCR. This sample has 350,000 or so clones; roughly nine tenths occur once, and the top ten carry around 4%. The sample comprised peripheral blood. These receptors all come from a woman in her sixties or seventies with COVID-19, enrolled during active disease.

This clone was found a few times. This chain joins TRBV5-4 and TRBJ2-7; 8 bases agree with TRBD1. CDR1 and CDR2 from the germline V gene are SGHNT and YYREEE (reference sequence). V lost 3 bases to trimming and J lost 7 bases; unmatched junction nucleotides: 9. CDR3 length: 14 residues. CDR3 amino acids: CASSSGQGAFEQYF. CDR3 DNA sequence: TGTGCCAGCAGCTCAGGGCAGGGGGCGTTTGAGCAGTACTTC.

This clone came up once. The rearrangement uses TRBV5-4 and TRBJ1-4; 11 nucleotides align to TRBD1. The CDR3 length is 16 residues. With 3 bases clipped from V and 4 bases from J, the junction kept 5 bases outside the gene matches. Germline V gives CDR1 SGHNT, CDR2 YYREEE (reference sequence). The CDR3 protein is CASSWGTGGVNEKLFF. In DNA form, the CDR3 reads TGTGCCAGCAGCTGGGGGACAGGGGGGGTTAATGAAAAACTGTTTTTT. The entire variable domain, with the rest obtained from reference TRBV5-4 and TRBJ1-4, is as follows: ETGVTQSPTHLIKTRGQQVTLRCSSQSGHNTVSWYQQALGQGPQFIFQYYREEENGRGNFPPRFSGLQFPNYSSELNVNALELDDSALYLCASSWGTGGVNEKLFFGSGTQLSVL.

The gene calls are TRBV21-1 and TRBJ2-7; TRBD1 was called by the table and not checked on the DNA. TRBV21-1 counts as a pseudogene. CDR3 length: 19 amino acids. CDR3 loop: CASSKEGQAAGGYPYEQYF. In DNA form, the CDR3 reads TGTGCCAGCAGCAAAGAAGGGCAGGCCGCAGGGGGCTACCCCTACGAGCAGTACTTC.